Described below is a single T cell receptor (beta chain) sequence and its context. This clonotype was seen more than once but under ten times. Its antigen specificity is not known. No much larger clone exists at a distance of one base, and base qualities are not known. Any patient with an uncontrolled infection, another autoimmune disease, pregnancy or lactation was excluded. Diagnoses were established on the basis of clinical symptoms, serum thyroxine and TRAb, thyroid ultrasound, and orbital computed tomography. Trizol reagent was used to extract total RNA, and RNA quality was then checked on an Agilent 2100 Bioanalyzer. Counted from cysteine to phenylalanine, this CDR3 has 15 amino acids. The sequence is cut down to CDR3 DNA, 45 bases in frame from base 1. V drops 5 bases and J drops 11 bases, leaving 19 bases in between. Sequences SNHLY (CDR1) and FYNNEI (CDR2) are obtained from the germline V gene.

The TCR beta CDR3 regions were amplified from the RNA transcripts. The TCR CDR3 was subjected to a first round of RT-PCR using the HTBI primer set and the Qiagen OneStep RT-PCR kit. The libraries were constructed in a second round of multiplex PCR and then size-selected and purified. Paired-end sequencing of the libraries was performed with 100 bp reads on an Illumina HiSeq2000. The original methods were these. SOAPnuke was used to process the raw data, with reads discarded if the reads contained adapters or uncalled bases, had a mean Phred below 15, or lacked an exact constant-primer or identifier match. COPE v1.2.5 was used to merge high-quality paired reads, and clonotypes were defined as unique nucleotide sequences. Clonotypes were aligned to IMGT TRBV, TRBD and TRBJ reference segments using MiTCR v1.1. Only V-J combinations with frequency above 0.0001, covering 99.2% of repertoires, were analysed. A TCS score was defined as the ratio between F50 (clonal expansion) and ExV (chaos), using BLOSUM62-based TCRdist between CDR3 peptides within each V-J. Welch's t-statistics and random forest reduced around 510 V-J features to some 14, which were used in a naive Bayes classifier (R e1071). Thyroid-blood repertoire similarity was quantified with the Morisita-Horn index. Using fastp at Q25 and MiXCR, TCRdb reprocessed the public reads and kept productive beta chains. Under each unique CDR3 protein, matching rows form one entry showing the most common genes and DNA. TCRdb, not the original authors, processed these V and J calls. The sample contains 600,000 to 700,000 distinct CDR3 sequences, less than 45% of them found a single time. The ten largest clonotypes hold less than 9% of the sample.

This sample stems from a study of T cells in Graves' hyperthyroidism and ophthalmopathy (dated by TCRdb to about 2019). Background for the entire study: TCR V-J signatures able to tell the groups apart were searched for in a discovery cohort of some 100 patients, of whom more than 40 had Graves' ophthalmopathy and about 60 had stable Graves' hyperthyroidism. Whether ophthalmopathy could be predicted prospectively was tested in an independent validation cohort made up of 18 hyperthyroidism patients plus 17 patients who later progressed to ophthalmopathy. For training and testing, the 100 or so patients in the discovery cohort were randomly divided in a 7:3 ratio. In addition, the study compared T-cell repertoires in thyroid tissue and in blood from 6 or 7 Graves' hyperthyroidism patients. Once sampling was done, hyperthyroidism patients were given methimazole at a starting dose of 30 mg daily, whereas ophthalmopathy patients were given high-dose intravenous methylprednisolone. According to the paper, TCR Vbeta CDR3 sequencing was carried out on about 140 peripheral blood samples, which came from 40 to 45 ophthalmopathy, 75 to 80 hyperthyroidism and approximately 17 progressor patients. The study at large found these results: Most expanded thyroid clonotypes (frequency above 0.001) were also detected in blood, suggesting blood repertoires may reflect thyroid immune responses. In validation, progression to ophthalmopathy was predicted by the model with 70.59% sensitivity and roughly 76% specificity, a median of about 6.4 months before onset. No statistical method was used to set the sample size in advance, and investigators knew the group allocation. A 13 V-J signature model separated ophthalmopathy from stable hyperthyroidism, with around 90% sensitivity and just under 84% specificity in cross-validation and 80%/75% in testing.

The rearrangement combines TRBV2 with TRBJ1-6; TRBD1 is a possible D gene, resting on 5 matching bases. The material sequenced was peripheral blood or thyroid tissue (not recorded which). The source is an adult man with Graves' disease, either hyperthyroidism or ophthalmopathy (not recorded which). The DNA sequence is given as TGTGCCAGCAGTTTATCAGGGTCACTGGGGACACCCCTCCACTTT. Its amino acids are CASSLSGSLGTPLHF.